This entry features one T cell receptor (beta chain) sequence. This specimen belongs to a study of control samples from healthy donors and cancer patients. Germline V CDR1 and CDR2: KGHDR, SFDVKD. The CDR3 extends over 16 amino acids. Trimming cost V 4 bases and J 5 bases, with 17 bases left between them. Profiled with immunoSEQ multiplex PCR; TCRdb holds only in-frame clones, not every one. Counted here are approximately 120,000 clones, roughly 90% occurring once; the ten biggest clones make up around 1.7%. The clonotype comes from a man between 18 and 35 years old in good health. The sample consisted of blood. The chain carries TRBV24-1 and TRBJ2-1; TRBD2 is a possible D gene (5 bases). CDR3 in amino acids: CATSEPAAGLNNEQFF. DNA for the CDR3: TGTGCCACCAGTGAACCTGCGGCGGGCTTAAACAATGAGCAGTTCTTC.